This T cell receptor beta chain was captured by sequencing in a study of cytomegalovirus exposure and HLA in healthy donors. The study ran its PCR with 60 Vbeta and 13 Jbeta primers. The authors' processing: A follow-up analysis tallied about 80 million unique TCR beta chains, some 9.9 million shared. This table comes from immunoSEQ multiplex PCR, and its TCRdb copy is limited to in-frame clones, with some not included. Clone size and the V and J calls come from that table; the DNA yielded D and trimming. Seen here are under 200,000 clones, around 85% observed once, and the top ten hold approximately 1.8%. The CDR3 is 12 amino acids. Germline V gene sequence: CDR1 SGHRS, CDR2 YFSETQ. V dropped 7 bases and J dropped 3 bases, with 7 bases sitting between them. In this sample, this clone turned up once. Its antigen remains unidentified. Study-level points and caveats: An ancestry cluster, one associated with Asian ancestry, reportedly showed fewer N-insertions than the 666-donor mean in a later analysis.

The rearrangement links TRBV5-1 to TRBJ2-2, with unresolved D. The sequencing input was PBMCs. The clonotype was recovered from a human donor in good health. The DNA for the CDR3 is TGCGCCAGCGACACCCACACCGGGGAGCTGTTTTTT. Residues: CASDTHTGELFF. Combining the CDR3 with reference TRBV5-1 and TRBJ2-2 gives the whole variable domain KAGVTQTPRYLIKTRGQQVTLSCSPISGHRSVSWYQQTPGQGLQFLFEYFSETQRNKGNFPGRFSGRQFSNSRSEMNVSTLELGDSALYLCASDTHTGELFFGEGSRLTVL.